This T cell receptor beta chain was obtained from a study of cytotoxic CD8 clonotypes in ibrutinib-treated CLL. The method was immunoSEQ multiplex PCR; TCRdb's version includes in-frame clones alone and lacks a portion of them. The top ten hold 3% to 3.5% of the sample, which has approximately 150,000 clones, about 88% seen once. This receptor was taken from a human donor with chronic lymphocytic leukemia. Sequencing used PBMCs, obtained at disease progression, from a patient treated with ibrutinib.

The CDR3 is CASSYSGSLVEQFF. The CDR3 DNA reads as TGTGCCAGCAGTTACTCGGGTAGCTTGGTTGAGCAGTTCTTC. V gene TRBV6-5 combines with J gene TRBJ2-1, with D unresolved. Germline CDR1 and CDR2: MNHEY and SVGAGI. CDR3 size: 14 residues. Trimming removed 0 bases at V and 9 bases at J, with 12 bases between.